The clone carrying this TCR beta chain appeared many times. The source of the sample is a study of T cells in Graves' hyperthyroidism and ophthalmopathy. Unmatched junction bases numbered 6, after V lost 0 bases and J lost 8 bases. This CDR3 is 16 amino acids long. The germline gives CDR1 MNHEY, CDR2 SVGAGI. Amplified TCR beta CDR3 regions derived from RNA transcripts. RT-PCR in the first round (using the HTBI primer set) targeted the TCR CDR3. TCRdb called the multiplex PCR reads again in MiXCR, with one record for every CDR3 protein. The sample includes roughly 700,000 distinct CDR3 sequences, 35% of them seen just once. On the basis of clinical symptoms, serum thyroxine and TRAb, thyroid ultrasound and orbital computed tomography, diagnoses were made.

The clonotype originates from a woman between 40 and 50 years old with Graves' hyperthyroidism. Sequencing was carried out using blood. The chain joins TRBV6-5 to TRBJ1-6; 8 bases agree with TRBD1. CDR3 region: CASSYSWAGGDSPLHF. CDR3 DNA: TGTGCCAGCAGTTACTCGTGGGCAGGGGGCGATTCACCCCTCCACTTT.